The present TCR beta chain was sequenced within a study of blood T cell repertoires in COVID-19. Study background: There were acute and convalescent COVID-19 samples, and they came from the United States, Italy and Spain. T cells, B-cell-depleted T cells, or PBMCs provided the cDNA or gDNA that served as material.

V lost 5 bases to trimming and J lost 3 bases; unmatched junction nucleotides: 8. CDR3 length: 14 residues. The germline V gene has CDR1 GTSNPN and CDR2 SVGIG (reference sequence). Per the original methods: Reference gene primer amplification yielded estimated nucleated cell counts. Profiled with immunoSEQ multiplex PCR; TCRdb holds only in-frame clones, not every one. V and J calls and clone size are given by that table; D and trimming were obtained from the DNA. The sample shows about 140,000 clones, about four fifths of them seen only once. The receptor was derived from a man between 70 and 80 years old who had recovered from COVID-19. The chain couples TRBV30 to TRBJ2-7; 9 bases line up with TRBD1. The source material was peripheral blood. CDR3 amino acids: CAWEPGQGIYEQYF. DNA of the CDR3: TGTGCCTGGGAGCCGGGACAGGGTATCTACGAGCAGTACTTC.